The T cell receptor (beta chain) described here comes from a study of human T cells and chemical hapten exposure (dated by TCRdb to the early 2020s). For context, the study as a whole: For sensitization, 2% DPC in acetone was applied to a 2 cm by 2 cm area of upper inner arm skin. Weekly therapeutic DPC doses were additionally applied to the scalp of patients throughout the roughly 24-week study period. Patch testing was performed on the upper back with Finn chambers containing 0.01% DPC, and the patch tests were scored after 6 days according to International Contact Dermatitis Research Group standards. Alopecia areata with under or over 50% scalp involvement, alopecia totalis and alopecia universalis were represented in the patient cohort, which was mostly female. Libraries were pooled for sequencing, and per-sample TCR yields varied mainly because of small differences in library volumes within the pool. This study followed changes in the peripheral blood TCR repertoire in vivo during primary and secondary sensitization of alopecia patients to the hapten diphenylcyclopropenone (DPC). Blood samples were taken from patients before sensitization (week 0) and at 2, 6 and about 24 weeks after DPC sensitization. Twenty-nine alopecia patients gave blood for TCR sequencing at one to four time points (pre-sensitization, 2, 6 and 24 weeks).

Preparation of the library involved RACE. TCRdb names NextSeq 500 as the instrument used. During library preparation, unique molecular identifiers were attached to individual cDNA molecules so that TCRs could be counted quantitatively and reproducibly. From each blood RNA sample, both TCR alpha and TCR beta chains were sequenced. Under the source paper's analysis protocol: Samples had a median of roughly 99,000 TCRs, with a range from about 23,224 to 690,600. V, J and CDR3 annotation of the TCR reads was carried out using the Decombinator software suite. Every sample was subsampled to the same number of TCRs (28,000) for the PS versus PT1 abundance plots. Expanded TCRs were defined as absent before sensitization and observed at least eight times at the 2-week time point. TCRdb cleaned the public reads at Q25 with fastp, built clones with MiXCR and kept in-frame beta chains. CDR3 protein sequences are deduplicated, and each keeps its most common genes and DNA. The V and J calls were not made by the authors but by TCRdb's processing. The sample records about 84,000 distinct CDR3 sequences, 9.5% to 14% of which are singletons. The leading ten clones occupy over 3.5% of the sample.

This clonotype was counted many times. Its target antigen remains unknown. Base quality data are lacking; no much larger clone is found one base away. Study-wide conclusions, independent of this receptor: Patch test score correlated positively with the number of PT1 expanded TCRs, reaching significance at thresholds 8, 16 and 32 but not at 4. No change with DPC sensitization was found in the number of TCRs above 1 in 1000 frequency, and no evidence of global repertoire structure alterations was found. Expanded TCRs formed significantly more large CDR3 similarity clusters than pre-sensitization or healthy control sets, consistent with antigen-driven responses. Because every patient had alopecia, a presumed autoimmune disease, the patients' immune response might differ from that of healthy individuals. After repeated subsampling, the strength of the expansion versus patch-test correlation and the threshold at which it became significant changed.

The sample's time point label, decoded: patch test 3, about 24 weeks after DPC sensitization. The intended sense of this specimen's treatment or condition label: therapeutic diphenylcyclopropenone sensitization with weekly scalp DPC. Blood at each patch-test visit was drawn before the patch test was applied. To be eligible, patients had to be aged 18 to 70, diagnosed with alopecia and judged suitable for DPC therapy, while pregnant patients were excluded. Total RNA was extracted from unfractionated whole blood that had been collected in Tempus Blood RNA tubes. This clonotype originated in a woman aged 50 to 65 with alopecia areata. Some clones in this sample may be carry-over from other donors' samples. Sequenced here: whole blood, sampled in connection with sensitization to the hapten diphenylcyclopropenone (DPC).

The CDR3 sequence is CSARPLGVTGELFF. The sequence in DNA is TGCAGTGCTAGACCTTTGGGGGTCACCGGGGAGCTGTTTTTT. The chain uses TRBV20-1 and TRBJ2-2; the D element could tentatively be TRBD1 or TRBD2, as 5 bases agree for each. Counted from cysteine to phenylalanine, this CDR3 has 14 amino acids. The only DNA kept is the CDR3, 42 bases in frame from the first base. CDR1 and CDR2 are drawn from the germline V gene (reference sequence): DFQATT, SNEGSKA. V is reduced by 2 bases and J by 4 bases, leaving a spacing of 11 bases between them.